This T cell receptor (beta chain) was captured by sequencing in a study of vaccination effects on CD4 cells after COVID-19. Overall study context: Participants were vaccinated with two doses of either the BNT162b2 or mRNA-1273 vaccine. Findings and limits, study-wide: Marked contraction was observed in infection-induced and vaccine-induced clones late after vaccination.

The V end was cut by 8 bases, the J end by 1 base, with 11 bases between. The CDR3 covers 13 residues. CDR1 and CDR2 from the germline V gene are LNHDA and SQIVND (reference sequence). Libraries were prepared by immunoSEQ multiplex PCR; TCRdb keeps only in-frame clonotypes and omits some of them. The table has 65,000 to 90,000 clones, roughly 74% seen once. Points on this clone: The antigen remains unidentified.

Viral peptide pools were used in the ViraFEST assay to expand antigen-specific CD4+ T cells, and sequencing came afterward. Culturing for around 10 days preceded CD4+ T cell isolation. None of these healthy vaccinees had been infected with SARS-CoV-2 before vaccination. The authors exchanged half the medium for IL-2 medium on days 3 and 7. The chain employs TRBV19 and TRBJ1-1; D may be TRBD1 (5 bases). Source: CD4+ T cells from PBMCs cultured with HCoV-NL63 spike peptides, taken before COVID-19 vaccination. The source of this sequence is a human donor who received a COVID-19 vaccine. The CDR3 region is CASYNQGNTEAFF. Here the CDR3 DNA reads TGTGCCAGTTACAATCAGGGGAACACTGAAGCTTTCTTT.